This entry lists 19 T cell receptor beta chains sequenced from one sample in a study of blood T cell repertoires in COVID-19. Method: immunoSEQ multiplex PCR; TCRdb's copy keeps in-frame clones and lacks some. The sample holds 210,000 or so clones, roughly 73% seen once. The sample comprised peripheral blood. These receptors were collected from a woman aged 80 or older with active or convalescent COVID-19.

This clone has a single count. This rearrangement joins TRBV18 to TRBJ1-4, with D uncertain. This CDR3 comprises 16 residues. V lost 0 bases to trimming and J lost 7 bases, with 15 bases between them. Per germline, CDR1 KGHSH and CDR2 LQKENI. Here the CDR3 reads CASSPPTAERGEKLFF. The CDR3 nucleotides are TGTGCCAGCTCACCACCGACGGCGGAAAGAGGTGAAAAACTGTTTTTT.

CDR3 bases: TGTGCCACCAGCAGAGATAGGCCGGGGAATTCACCCCTCCACTTT. It specifies CATSRDRPGNSPLHF. The chain is built from TRBV15 and TRBJ1-6; D remains ambiguous. The V gene lost 0 bases and the J gene lost 7 bases, with 10 bases spanning the gap. Germline loops: CDR1 LNHNV, CDR2 YYDKDF (reference sequence). The CDR3 is 15 amino acids.

This clone is medium-sized. V and J are TRBV19 and TRBJ1-5; weak D call: TRBD1 (5 bases). Trimming cost V 3 bases and J 0 bases, with 15 bases left between them. The CDR3 length is 17 residues. Germline lookup yields CDR1 LNHDA and CDR2 SQIVND (reference sequence). As DNA, the CDR3 is TGTGCCAGTAGTATTTCTACAGGTCCATATAGCAATCAGCCCCAGCATTTT. It codes for CASSISTGPYSNQPQHF.

The chain carries TRBV10-3 and TRBJ2-4, with D possibly matching TRBD1 (7 bases). V lost 3 bases and J lost 5, with 20 bases in between. CDR1 and CDR2 (germline): ENHRY, SYGVKD. The CDR3 sequence is 17 residues long. In DNA form, the CDR3 reads TGTGCCATCAGTGACCTAGGAGGGGGCAGGGCAGAAAACATTCAGTACTTC. This codes for CAISDLGGGRAENIQYF.

The chain combines TRBV5-1 with TRBJ2-7; tentative D call: TRBD2 (6 bases). The germline V gene encodes CDR1 SGHRS and CDR2 YFSETQ. Between the trimmed V and J ends, which lost 5 bases and 8 bases, there was a span of 29 bases. The CDR3 totals 17 residues. The CDR3 reads CASRKGIGRGGLTKQYF. For the CDR3, the DNA is TGCGCCAGCAGGAAGGGTATCGGGCGGGGCGGTCTTACCAAGCAGTACTTC.

The rearrangement links TRBV28 to TRBJ1-2, with no clear D. This CDR3 region has 12 residues. Germline CDR1 reads MDHEN; CDR2 reads SYDVKM. V was shortened by 5 bases and J by 8 bases, with 12 bases between the two germline ends. This CDR3 reads CASSPFLQGYTF. CDR3 coding DNA: TGTGCCAGCAGTCCTTTCTTACAGGGCTACACCTTC.

This clone showed up many times. This sample includes further DNA sequences coding for the same CDR3. V gene TRBV27 combines with J gene TRBJ1-1; D is possibly TRBD1 (5 bases). This CDR3 is 13 amino acids long. Trimming stripped 3 bases from V and 7 bases from J, with 12 bases between. Germline CDR1 is MNHEY and CDR2 is SMNVEV (reference sequence). DNA for the CDR3: TGTGCCAGCAGTTTCCCCGGGGGTTTTGAAGCTTTCTTT. Its protein product is CASSFPGGFEAFF.

V and J are TRBV27 and TRBJ2-7; TRBD1 matches 8 bases. The CDR3 covers 15 residues. The J segment lost 5 bases and the V segment lost 5 bases, leaving 11 bases of the junction unmatched. Germline CDR1 MNHEY, CDR2 SMNVEV (reference sequence). The CDR3 spells CASSRPGTGNNEQYF. CDR3 nucleotides: TGTGCCAGCAGTCGTCCCGGGACAGGTAACAACGAGCAGTACTTC.

The count of this clone is one. The chain links TRBV11-2 to TRBJ1-1; D call uncertain. Deletions cut 0 bases from V and 1 base from J, with 9 bases between. The germline V gene has CDR1 SGHAT and CDR2 FQNNGV. The CDR3 runs 15 residues. Here the CDR3 reads CASSLDLLGNTEAFF. Here the CDR3 DNA reads TGTGCCAGCAGCTTAGACTTACTAGGGAACACTGAAGCTTTCTTT.

The chain recombines TRBV7-9 with TRBJ1-4, with D tentatively TRBD1 (6 bases). Trimming shortened V by 0 bases and J by 8 bases, and 10 bases separated the two germline ends. CDR1 and CDR2 from the germline V gene are SEHNR and FQNEAQ (reference sequence). This CDR3 contains 14 residues. CDR3 coding DNA: TGTGCCAGCAGCTTAGCACAGGGTAAAGAAAAACTGTTTTTT. It codes for CASSLAQGKEKLFF.

This clone was found a few times. This chain joins TRBV5-6 and TRBJ1-6, with 8 bases aligning to TRBD1. The CDR3 runs 14 residues. The germline V gene encodes CDR1 SGHDT and CDR2 YYEEEE. The V segment lost 5 bases and the J segment 7 bases; nucleotides outside the gene matches: 5. The CDR3 bases are TGTGCCAGCAGAACCGGGACAGGCAATTCACCCCTCCACTTT. Its translation is CASRTGTGNSPLHF. Combining the CDR3 with reference TRBV5-6 and TRBJ1-6 gives the whole variable domain DAGVTQSPTHLIKTRGQQVTLRCSPKSGHDTVSWYQQALGQGPQFIFQYYEEEERQRGNFPDRFSGHQFPNYSSELNVNALLLGDSALYLCASRTGTGNSPLHFGNGTRLTVT.

The rearrangement links TRBV14 to TRBJ2-3, with 14 bases aligning to TRBD2. V lost 1 base, J lost 9 bases, and 3 bases stayed unmatched. Germline V CDR1 and CDR2: SGHDN, FVKESK. The CDR3 loop spans 15 amino acids. DNA of the CDR3: TGTGCCAGCAGCCAAGCAAGGACTAGCGGGGGGACGCAGTATTTT. Its translation: CASSQARTSGGTQYF.

J is TRBJ2-3 and V is TRBV6-1; 7 nucleotides agree with TRBD2. Germline-derived CDR1 and CDR2 are MNHNS and SASEGT. The CDR3 runs to 17 residues. V lost 4 bases to trimming and J lost 2 bases; unmatched junction nucleotides: 12. The CDR3 DNA is TGTGCCAGCAGTGGGCTAGCGGCGAGGAAAACCACAGATACGCAGTATTTT. Its translation: CASSGLAARKTTDTQYF.

V is TRBV10-3 and J is TRBJ2-7, with D maybe TRBD1 (6 bases). This CDR3 contains 15 residues. Per the germline V gene, CDR1 is ENHRY and CDR2 is SYGVKD. Trimming left V 0 bases short and J 2 bases short, with 11 bases between. CDR3 DNA: TGTGCCATCAGTGAGTCTGGTCAGGGGCCCTACGAGCAGTACTTC. The encoded protein is CAISESGQGPYEQYF.

This clone is a singleton in its sample. The J gene is TRBJ1-4, the V gene TRBV5-5, with TRBD1 matching 7 bases. Germline V lookup: CDR1 SGHKS, CDR2 YYEKEE (reference sequence). The CDR3 contains 14 residues. V shed 4 bases, J shed 3 bases, and the junction held 3 bases outside the gene matches. This CDR3 reads CASSTGTANEKLFF. DNA of the CDR3: TGTGCCAGCAGCACGGGGACAGCTAATGAAAAACTGTTTTTT.

V is TRBV28 and J is TRBJ1-2; tentatively, D is TRBD1 (6 bases). Germline assignment: CDR1 MDHEN and CDR2 SYDVKM. This CDR3 spans 14 amino acids. V was clipped by 5 bases and J by 1 base, with 11 bases between them. This CDR3 reads CASSEGGINYGYTF. The CDR3, as DNA: TGTGCCAGCAGTGAGGGGGGGATTAACTATGGCTACACCTTC.

The chain couples TRBV29-1 to TRBJ1-2; 7 nucleotides match TRBD1. V lost 7 bases, J lost 4 bases, and 6 bases stayed unmatched. This CDR3 region has 12 residues. The germline CDR1 and CDR2 sequences are SQVTM and ANQGSEA. The CDR3 DNA reads as TGCAGCGCAATGACAGGGTCCTATGGCTACACCTTC. It specifies CSAMTGSYGYTF. Looking up the rest from reference TRBV29-1 and TRBJ1-2 gives the full variable domain: SAVISQKPSRDICQRGTSLTIQCQVDSQVTMMFWYRQQPGQSLTLIATANQGSEATYESGFVIDKFPISRPNLTFSTLTVSNMSPEDSSIYLCSAMTGSYGYTFGSGTRLTVV.

This chain links TRBV5-1 with TRBJ2-3; 12 bases align to TRBD2. The V gene's germline CDR1 is SGHRS and CDR2 YFSETQ. V trimming: 8 bases; J trimming: 4 bases; junction bases outside the gene matches: 2. The CDR3 totals 13 residues. The CDR3, as DNA: TGCGCCAGTTGGACTAGCGGGGCAGATACGCAGTATTTT. Translation gives CASWTSGADTQYF. Filled out from reference TRBV5-1 and TRBJ2-3, the complete variable domain reads KAGVTQTPRYLIKTRGQQVTLSCSPISGHRSVSWYQQTPGQGLQFLFEYFSETQRNKGNFPGRFSGRQFSNSRSEMNVSTLELGDSALYLCASWTSGADTQYFGPGTRLTVL.

This chain uses TRBV28 with TRBJ2-5; TRBD1 might be the D (7 bases). CDR1 MDHEN and CDR2 SYDVKM come from the germline V gene. The V end was cut by 6 bases, the J end by 3 bases, with 20 bases between. The CDR3 is 16 amino acids. CDR3 in amino acids: CASSNFIDREEETQYF. As DNA, the CDR3 is TGTGCCAGCAGCAACTTTATCGACAGGGAGGAAGAGACCCAGTACTTC. Combining the CDR3 with reference TRBV28 and TRBJ2-5 gives the whole variable domain DVKVTQSSRYLVKRTGEKVFLECVQDMDHENMFWYRQDPGLGLRLIYFSYDVKMKEKGDIPEGYSVSREKKERFSLILESASTNQTSMYLCASSNFIDREEETQYFGPGTRLLVL.